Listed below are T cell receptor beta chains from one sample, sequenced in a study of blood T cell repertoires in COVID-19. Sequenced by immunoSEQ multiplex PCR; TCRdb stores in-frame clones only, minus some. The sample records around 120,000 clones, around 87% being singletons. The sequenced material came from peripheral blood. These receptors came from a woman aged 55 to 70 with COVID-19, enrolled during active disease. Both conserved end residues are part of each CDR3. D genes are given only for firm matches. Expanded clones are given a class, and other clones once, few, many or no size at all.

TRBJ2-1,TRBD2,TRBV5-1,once,CASSYGWEGEQFF,TGCGCCAGCAGCTATGGATGGGAGGGGGAGCAGTTCTTC
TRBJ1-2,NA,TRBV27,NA,CASSLSPQGGYGYTF,TGTGCCAGCAGTCTCAGTCCACAGGGTGGCTATGGCTACACCTTC
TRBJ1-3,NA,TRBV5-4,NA,CASSLTGTGNTIYF,TGTGCCAGCAGCTTGACAGGGACTGGAAACACCATATATTTT
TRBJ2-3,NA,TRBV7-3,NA,CASSPTLRADTQYF,TGTGCCAGCAGCCCTACGCTCCGTGCAGATACGCAGTATTTT
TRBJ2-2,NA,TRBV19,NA,CASSSRRQGNTGELFF,TGTGCCAGTAGTTCCCGACGCCAGGGTAACACCGGGGAGCTGTTTTTT
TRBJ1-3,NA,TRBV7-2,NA,CASTPRGSNTIYF,TGTGCCAGCACCCCTAGGGGATCGAACACCATATATTTT
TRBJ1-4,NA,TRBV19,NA,CASSSTSGLLSPNEKLFF,TGTGCCAGTAGTTCGACGTCCGGACTCCTTAGTCCTAATGAAAAACTGTTTTTT
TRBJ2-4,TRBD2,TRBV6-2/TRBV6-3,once,CASSYSIAGAKNIQYF,TGTGCCAGCAGTTACTCAATAGCGGGGGCCAAAAACATTCAGTACTTC
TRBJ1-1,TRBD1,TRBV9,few,CASSDISGTENTEAFF,TGTGCCAGCAGTGACATTTCCGGGACAGAGAACACTGAAGCTTTCTTT
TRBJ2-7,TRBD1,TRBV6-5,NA,CASGRGRYEQYF,TGTGCCAGCGGCAGGGGGCGGTACGAGCAGTACTTC
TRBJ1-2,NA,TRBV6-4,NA,CASSVRAGLDRNYGYTF,TGTGCCAGCAGTGTGAGGGCAGGACTGGACCGGAACTATGGCTACACCTTC
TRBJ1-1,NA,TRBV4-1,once,CASSQGPGQTEAFF,TGCGCCAGCAGCCAGGGGCCCGGGCAGACTGAAGCTTTCTTT
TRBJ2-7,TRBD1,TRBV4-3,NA,CASSRGQGWYEQYF,TGCGCCAGCAGCAGGGGACAGGGTTGGTACGAGCAGTACTTC
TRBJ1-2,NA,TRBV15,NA,CATSRDPAGLGYTF,TGTGCCACCAGCAGAGATCCCGCAGGGCTCGGCTACACCTTC
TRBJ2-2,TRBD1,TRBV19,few,CASLDRGISGHTGELFF,TGTGCCAGCTTGGACAGGGGGATTAGCGGTCACACCGGGGAGCTGTTTTTT
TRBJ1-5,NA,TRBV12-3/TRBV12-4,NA,CASRPTSNQPQHF,TGTGCCAGCAGACCTACCAGCAATCAGCCCCAGCATTTT
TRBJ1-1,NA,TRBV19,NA,CASSQFLGQRNTEAFF,TGTGCCAGTAGCCAATTCTTGGGGCAGCGGAACACTGAAGCTTTCTTT
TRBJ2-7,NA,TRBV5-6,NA,CASGGPEGYEQYF,TGTGCCAGCGGGGGACCGGAGGGCTACGAGCAGTACTTC
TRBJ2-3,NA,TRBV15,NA,CATSNGHSTDTQYF,TGTGCCACCAGCAATGGACACAGCACAGATACGCAGTATTTT
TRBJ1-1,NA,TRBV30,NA,CAWSGGGIMNTEAFF,TGTGCCTGGAGTGGGGGGGGAATCATGAACACTGAAGCTTTCTTT
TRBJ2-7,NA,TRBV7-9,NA,CASSLLQQTGYEQYF,TGTGCCAGCAGCTTACTTCAGCAGACGGGCTACGAGCAGTACTTC
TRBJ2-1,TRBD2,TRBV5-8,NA,CASSFGGGFRNEQFF,TGTGCCAGCAGCTTCGGCGGGGGGTTTCGGAATGAGCAGTTCTTC
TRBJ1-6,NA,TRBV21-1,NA,CASSKGDRRYPSGFTYNSPLHF,TGTGCCAGCAGCAAAGGAGACAGGCGATATCCTTCCGGGTTCACCTATAATTCACCCCTCCACTTT
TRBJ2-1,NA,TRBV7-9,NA,CASSLSRSMKPGEQFF,TGTGCCAGCAGCTTATCTAGGTCGATGAAACCGGGGGAGCAGTTCTTC
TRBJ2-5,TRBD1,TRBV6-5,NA,CASSPGQGSETQYF,TGTGCCAGCAGCCCGGGACAGGGGTCAGAGACCCAGTACTTC
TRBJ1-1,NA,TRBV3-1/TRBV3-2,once,CASSQAPGIRTEAFF,TGTGCCAGCAGCCAGGCTCCGGGTATTCGCACTGAAGCTTTCTTT
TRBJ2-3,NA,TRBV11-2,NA,CASSLMRRGATDTQYF,TGTGCCAGCAGCTTAATGCGGCGGGGCGCCACAGATACGCAGTATTTT
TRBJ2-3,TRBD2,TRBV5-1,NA,CASSLSWGGGTDTQYF,TGCGCCAGCAGCTTAAGTTGGGGGGGAGGCACAGATACGCAGTATTTT
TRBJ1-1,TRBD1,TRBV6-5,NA,CASRIDRASTEAFF,TGTGCCAGCAGAATCGACAGGGCGAGTACTGAAGCTTTCTTT
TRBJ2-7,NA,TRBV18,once,CASSPPREWRASSYEQYF,TGTGCCAGCTCACCACCGCGCGAATGGCGGGCGAGCTCCTACGAGCAGTACTTC
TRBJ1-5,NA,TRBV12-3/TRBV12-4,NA,CASSLASNQPQHF,TGTGCCAGCAGTTTGGCTAGCAATCAGCCCCAGCATTTT
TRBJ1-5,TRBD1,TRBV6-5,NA,CASKPGQVNQPQHF,TGTGCCAGCAAACCGGGACAGGTCAATCAGCCCCAGCATTTT
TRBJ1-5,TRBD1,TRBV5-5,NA,CASSTGQGTYSNQPQHF,TGTGCCAGCAGCACGGGACAGGGGACTTATAGCAATCAGCCCCAGCATTTT
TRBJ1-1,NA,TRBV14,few,CASSQYGQGNTEAFF,TGTGCCAGCAGCCAATATGGGCAGGGGAACACTGAAGCTTTCTTT
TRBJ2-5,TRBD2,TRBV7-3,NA,CASSLAGGQETQYF,TGTGCCAGCAGCTTAGCGGGGGGACAAGAGACCCAGTACTTC
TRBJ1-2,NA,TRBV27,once,CASSLSWQQANGYTF,TGTGCCAGCAGTTTATCATGGCAGCAGGCCAATGGCTACACCTTC
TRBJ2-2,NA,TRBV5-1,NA,CASSLVGVATGELFF,TGCGCCAGCAGCTTGGTTGGGGTAGCGACCGGGGAGCTGTTTTTT
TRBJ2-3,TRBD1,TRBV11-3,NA,CASSPRTGSTDTQYF,TGTGCCAGCAGCCCCCGGACAGGGAGCACAGATACGCAGTATTTT
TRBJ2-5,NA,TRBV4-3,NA,CASSQDNGETQYF,TGCGCCAGCAGCCAAGATAACGGGGAGACCCAGTACTTC
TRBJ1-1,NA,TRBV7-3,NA,CASSLGGGSLNTEAFF,TGTGCCAGCTCCCTAGGGGGGGGATCGCTTAACACTGAAGCTTTCTTT
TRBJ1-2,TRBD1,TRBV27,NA,CASRGTGLWYGYTF,TGTGCCAGCAGGGGGACAGGTTTATGGTATGGCTACACCTTC
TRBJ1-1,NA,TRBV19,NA,CASRQQANTEAFF,TGTGCCAGTAGGCAACAGGCAAACACTGAAGCTTTCTTT
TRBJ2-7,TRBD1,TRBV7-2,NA,CASSPLGTAYEQYF,TGTGCCAGCTCCCCGCTAGGGACAGCCTACGAGCAGTACTTC
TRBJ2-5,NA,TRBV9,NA,CASSPGGLQETQYF,TGTGCCAGCAGCCCTGGGGGACTCCAAGAGACCCAGTACTTC
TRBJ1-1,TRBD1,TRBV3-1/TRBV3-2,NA,CASSHRDRNQAFF,TGTGCCAGCAGCCACCGGGACAGGAATCAAGCTTTCTTT
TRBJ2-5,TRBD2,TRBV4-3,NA,CASSQVSAGGSRETQYF,TGCGCCAGCAGCCAAGTCTCTGCGGGGGGCTCGCGGGAGACCCAGTACTTC
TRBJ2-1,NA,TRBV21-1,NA,CASSAPRGRSYCNEQFF,TGTGCCAGCAGCGCCCCCAGGGGACGGAGTTATTGCAATGAGCAGTTCTTC
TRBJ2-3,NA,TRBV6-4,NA,CASSDGGVRDTQYF,TGTGCCAGCAGTGACGGAGGGGTCAGAGATACGCAGTATTTT
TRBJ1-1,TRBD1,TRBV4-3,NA,CASSHNRGADTEAFF,TGCGCCAGCAGCCATAACAGGGGGGCGGACACTGAAGCTTTCTTT
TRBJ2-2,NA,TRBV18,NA,CASSPTANTGELFF,TGTGCCAGCTCACCCACAGCAAACACCGGGGAGCTGTTTTTT
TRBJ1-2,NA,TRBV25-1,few,CASSRDSYGYTF,TGTGCCAGCAGCCGAGACAGCTATGGCTACACCTTC
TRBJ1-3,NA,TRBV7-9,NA,CAWEGVGNTIYF,TGTGCCTGGGAGGGGGTTGGAAACACCATATATTTT
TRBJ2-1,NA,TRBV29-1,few,CSVEKGVYNEQFF,TGCAGCGTTGAAAAGGGAGTATACAATGAGCAGTTCTTC
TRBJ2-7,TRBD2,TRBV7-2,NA,CASSFASGGNSYEQYF,TGTGCCAGCAGCTTTGCTAGCGGGGGCAACTCCTACGAGCAGTACTTC
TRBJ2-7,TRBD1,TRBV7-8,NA,CASSFRTGGSYEQYF,TGTGCCAGCAGCTTTAGGACAGGGGGGTCCTACGAGCAGTACTTC